Presented here are 23 T cell receptor beta chains from one specimen sequenced in a study of T cell clonality in common variable immunodeficiency. Profiled with immunoSEQ multiplex PCR; TCRdb holds only in-frame clones, not every one. The sample counts about 52,000 clones, none seen once; the ten largest own roughly 2%. Material for sequencing was peripheral blood mononuclear cells. The source is a person aged 18-70 years in good health.

Note on this clone: The CDR3 goes on 3 residues after the read ends, and that part is filled in from the germline J gene. In the same sample, other DNA sequences code for this CDR3. The genes are TRBV2 and TRBJ1-2; 9 nucleotides agree with TRBD1. The germline V gene encodes CDR1 SNHLY and CDR2 FYNNEI. CDR3 length equals 14 residues. The sequenced part of the CDR3 DNA is TGTGCCAGCAGTGGGGACAGGGAGATCCGCGGA. Translated: CASSGDREIRG. The whole CDR3 is CASSGDREIRGYTF.

Comment on this clone: Read data end 3 residues before the CDR3 end; the end is taken from the germline J gene. This chain joins TRBV2 and TRBJ2-7; D may be TRBD1 (5 bases). The CDR3 runs 15 residues. The germline V and J ends were trimmed by 6 bases and 0 bases, with 15 bases remaining between them. From germline, CDR1 is SNHLY and CDR2 FYNNEI. The CDR3 bases that were read are TGTGCCAGCAGGAACCAAGGGCAGGGCTCCTACGAG. Its translation: CASRNQGQGSYE. In full, the CDR3 reads CASRNQGQGSYEQYF.

This clone was recorded at least ten times. The read halts 3 residues ahead of the CDR3 end, with the missing end drawn from the germline J gene. The V call is TRBV7-2, the J call TRBJ2-5; 11 bases align to TRBD2. The CDR3 spans 15 residues. Germline lookup yields CDR1 SGHTA and CDR2 FQGNSA. V was pared by 5 bases and J by 6 bases, with 8 bases of the junction left unmatched. CDR3 sequence: CASSPVSGGAKTQYF. Partial CDR3 DNA: TGTGCCAGCAGCCCCGTTAGCGGGGGGGCGAAGACC. Full variable domain (rest looked up from reference TRBV7-2 and TRBJ2-5): GAGVSQSPSNKVTEKGKDVELRCDPISGHTALYWYRQSLGQGLEFLIYFQGNSAPDKSGLPSDRFSAERTGGSVSTLTIQRTQQEDSAVYLCASSPVSGGAKTQYFGPGTRLLVL.

This clone came up many times. Coverage ceases 3 residues before the CDR3 finishes, and the germline J gene fills in the end. The chain joins TRBV5-1 to TRBJ1-3; D perhaps matches TRBD1 (5 bases). The CDR3 consists of 16 residues. Germline CDR1 SGHRS, CDR2 YFSETQ. Trimming cost V 0 bases and J 2 bases, with 12 bases left between them. The covered CDR3 bases are TGCGCCAGCAGCTTGGTGGGGGGGTCAACTGGAAACACC. It encodes CASSLVGGSTGNT. The whole CDR3 is CASSLVGGSTGNTIYF.

The CDR3 region is CASSATSGASFNEQFF. The part of the CDR3 DNA that was read is TGTGCCAGCAGTGCGACTAGCGGAGCATCGTTCAATGAG. The rearrangement uses TRBV2 and TRBJ2-1, with 9 bases that match TRBD2. The missing CDR3 end, 3 residues past where the read stops, is filled in from the germline J gene. CDR3 length: 16 amino acids. Per germline, CDR1 SNHLY and CDR2 FYNNEI. V lost 4 bases, J lost 6 bases, and 10 bases stayed unmatched. Using reference TRBV2 and TRBJ2-1 for the parts outside the CDR3, the full variable domain is EPEVTQTPSHQVTQMGQEVILRCVPISNHLYFYWYRQILGQKVEFLVSFYNNEISEKSEIFDDQFSVERPDGSNFTLKIRSTKLEDSAMYFCASSATSGASFNEQFFGPGTRLTVL.

This clone has more than one count but fewer than ten. The read ends 3 residues shy of where the CDR3 ends; the end is completed using the germline J gene. This sequence joins TRBV6-2 or TRBV6-3 and TRBJ2-3; 7 nucleotides line up with TRBD1. From germline, CDR1 is MNHEY and CDR2 SVGEGT. The CDR3 consists of 14 residues. The CDR3 protein is CASNPGQYQETQYF. The sequenced CDR3 bases are TGTGCCAGCAACCCGGGACAGTATCAAGAGACG.

This clone was seen many times. Sequencing ends 3 residues short of the CDR3 end; the germline J gene provides the rest. The chain joins TRBV19 to TRBJ2-3, with 9 bases matching TRBD1. This CDR3 has 14 residues. CDR1 is LNHDA, CDR2 SQIVND, per germline (reference sequence). J lost 5 bases, V lost 4 bases, and 4 bases had no gene match. CDR3 sequence: CASSRTGEGDTQYF. The part of the CDR3 DNA that was read is TGTGCCAGTAGTAGGACAGGGGAGGGAGATACG.

This clone was seen many times. The CDR3 loop reads CASSFTGGQEKLFF. CDR3 DNA (partial): TGCGCCAGCAGCTTTACAGGGGGGCAGGAAAAA. The chain recombines TRBV5-1 with TRBJ1-4; 8 positions match TRBD1. With the read ending 3 residues before the CDR3 end, the germline J gene is used to fill in that end. With 2 bases clipped from V and 8 bases from J, the junction kept 5 bases outside the gene matches. The CDR3 runs 14 residues. Germline V gene data show CDR1 as SGHRS and CDR2 as YFSETQ. Complete variable domain (other parts from reference TRBV5-1 and TRBJ1-4): KAGVTQTPRYLIKTRGQQVTLSCSPISGHRSVSWYQQTPGQGLQFLFEYFSETQRNKGNFPGRFSGRQFSNSRSEMNVSTLELGDSALYLCASSFTGGQEKLFFGSGTQLSVL.

Ten or more counts support this clone. The read comes to an end 3 residues before the CDR3 does, leaving the germline J gene to fill in the end. J is TRBJ2-2 and V is TRBV20-1; 8 nucleotides agree with TRBD1. Germline V lookup: CDR1 DFQATT, CDR2 SNEGSKA (reference sequence). V lost 8 bases and J lost 3; bases outside the gene matches: 8. There are 14 residues in the CDR3. CDR3 bases read: TGCAGTATTCAGGGGGCCGGTCACACCGGGGAG. Translating gives CSIQGAGHTGE. The whole CDR3 reads CSIQGAGHTGELFF.

This clone has a count of ten or more. CDR3 bases read: TGCAGCGTTGGCGGGGGCCACACTGAA. This sequence encodes CSVGGGHTE. The whole CDR3 protein is CSVGGGHTEAFF. The chain has TRBV29-1 and TRBJ1-1; D is perhaps TRBD1 (6 bases). The sequenced fragment ends 3 residues before the CDR3 boundary, so the rest is inferred from the germline J gene. Germline loops: CDR1 SQVTM, CDR2 ANQGSEA. V was shortened by 4 bases and J by 3 bases, with 9 bases between the two germline ends. This CDR3 is 12 amino acids long.

Many counts were recorded for this clone. Coverage ceases 3 residues before the CDR3 finishes, and the germline J gene fills in the end. The chain joins TRBV11-3 to TRBJ2-5; TRBD1 is a possible D gene (6 bases). CDR1 and CDR2 from the germline V gene are SGHNT and YENEEA. This CDR3 spans 15 amino acids. V was clipped by 6 bases and J by 3 bases, with 17 bases between them. CDR3 in amino acids: CASSDPDRFKETQYF. The sequenced part of the CDR3 DNA is TGTGCCAGCAGTGACCCCGACAGGTTCAAAGAGACC.

This clone has at least ten counts. The missing CDR3 end, 3 residues past where the read stops, is filled in from the germline J gene. The V gene is TRBV5-1, the J gene TRBJ2-7; tentative D call: TRBD1 (6 bases). CDR1 and CDR2 from the germline V gene are SGHRS and YFSETQ. There are 14 residues in the CDR3. V was pared by 1 base and J by 3 bases, with 11 bases between. The CDR3 reads CASSLTTGDYEQYF. Partial CDR3 DNA: TGCGCCAGCAGCTTGACGACAGGAGACTACGAG.

This clone has ten or more counts. The sequence runs out 3 residues before the end of the CDR3; the remainder is reconstructed from the germline J gene. This chain links TRBV11-2 with TRBJ2-1; D is undetermined. Germline V gives CDR1 SGHAT, CDR2 FQNNGV. The V end lost 1 base, the J end lost 7 bases, and 11 bases lay between the germline ends. The CDR3 is 14 residues long. CDR3 in amino acids: CASSLGLAGNEQFF. The CDR3 DNA, read in part, is TGTGCCAGCAGCTTAGGACTGGCTGGGAATGAG.

The sample holds many counts of this clone. The read ends 3 residues before the CDR3 terminus; that terminus is restored from the germline J gene. This chain connects TRBV12-3 or TRBV12-4 to TRBJ2-6; possible D gene TRBD1, 5 bases. CDR3 length equals 17 residues. Between the trimmed V and J ends, which lost 5 bases and 0 bases, there was a span of 14 bases. The CDR3 DNA, read in part, is TGTGCCAGCAGTCGACAGACAAGCGACTCTGGGGCCAACGTC. It encodes CASSRQTSDSGANV. The entire CDR3 protein is CASSRQTSDSGANVLTF.

Details on this clone: The read is 3 residues too short to cover the CDR3 end, so that end is filled in from the germline J gene. The chain employs TRBV7-8 and TRBJ1-5; D unclear. Trimming pared 3 bases from V and 4 bases from J, leaving 10 bases between. Germline lookup yields CDR1 SGHVS and CDR2 FQNEAQ. This CDR3 comprises 14 residues. CDR3 sequence reads: CASSFEALNQPQHF. The CDR3 bases that were read are TGTGCCAGCAGCTTTGAGGCTTTGAATCAGCCC.

This clone was seen a few times. The CDR3 goes on 3 residues after the read ends, and that part is filled in from the germline J gene. The chain uses TRBV20-1 and TRBJ1-1; D unresolved. V gave up 5 bases and J gave up 2 bases, with 9 bases separating them. Germline-derived CDR1 and CDR2 are DFQATT and SNEGSKA (reference sequence). CDR3 length: 12 amino acids. The CDR3 is CSAAGGNTEAFF. CDR3 bases read: TGCAGTGCTGCCGGTGGTAACACTGAA.

This clone was seen at least ten times. The read ends 3 residues shy of where the CDR3 ends; the end is completed using the germline J gene. The chain uses TRBV7-2 and TRBJ1-2; 9 nucleotides align to TRBD1. With V trimmed by 3 bases and J by 4 bases, 0 bases remained unmatched. Germline V CDR1 and CDR2: SGHTA, FQGNSA. CDR3 size: 13 residues. The sequenced CDR3 bases are TGTGCCAGCAGCTTGGGACAGGGCTATGGC. Protein: CASSLGQGYG. The complete CDR3 sequence is CASSLGQGYGYTF.

This clone was counted at least ten times. The junction departs from germline at one end; a sequencing error may be responsible. Read data end 3 residues before the CDR3 end; the end is taken from the germline J gene. V and J are TRBV4-2 and TRBJ2-6; a weak D match, TRBD1 (5 bases). This CDR3 has 16 residues. Germline-derived CDR1 and CDR2 are LGHNA and YNFKEQ. CDR3 DNA, as far as it was read: TGCGCCAGCAGCCACACAGGTTTCTCTGGGGCCAACGTC. This encodes CASSHTGFSGANV. The whole CDR3 region reads CASSHTGFSGANVLTF.

This clone was seen repeatedly, ten times or more. The read ends 3 residues before the CDR3 terminus; that terminus is restored from the germline J gene. This chain links TRBV7-6 with TRBJ2-7; tentative D call: TRBD2 (6 bases). The CDR3 is made up of 12 amino acids. Trimming removed 11 bases from V and 1 base from J, with 12 bases in between. CDR1 is SGHVS, CDR2 FNYEAQ, per germline. The CDR3 sequence: CAAGNKSYEQYF. The CDR3 bases that were read are TGTGCCGCGGGGAACAAATCCTACGAG.

This clone was observed many times. The read halts 3 residues ahead of the CDR3 end, with the missing end drawn from the germline J gene. V and J are TRBV6-4 and TRBJ1-6, with 8 bases lining up with TRBD1. The CDR3 runs 14 residues. Germline lookup yields CDR1 MRHNA and CDR2 SNTAGT. Trimming at V came to 2 bases and at J to 6 bases, leaving 0 bases not matched to a gene. Partial CDR3 DNA: TGTGCCAGCAGTGACGGACAGGGTAATTCACCC. Protein: CASSDGQGNSP. The CDR3 reads in full as CASSDGQGNSPLHF.

The sample holds many counts of this clone. The observed sequence ends 3 residues before the CDR3 terminus, with the missing tail filled in from the germline J gene. The chain couples TRBV19 to TRBJ1-1; the match to TRBD1 covers 7 bases. Germline CDR1 is LNHDA and CDR2 is SQIVND (reference sequence). The CDR3 loop spans 15 amino acids. J was trimmed by 0 bases and V by 6 bases; bases with no gene match: 7. The chain's CDR3 is CASSDTGVLNTEAFF. Incomplete CDR3 DNA: TGTGCCAGTAGCGACACAGGGGTCTTGAACACTGAA. Combining the CDR3 with reference TRBV19 and TRBJ1-1 gives the whole variable domain DGGITQSPKYLFRKEGQNVTLSCEQNLNHDAMYWYRQDPGQGLRLIYYSQIVNDFQKGDIAEGYSVSREKKESFPLTVTSAQKNPTAFYLCASSDTGVLNTEAFFGQGTRLTVV.

This clone appeared many times. An end of the junction does not agree with germline; a read error may underlie this. The DNA ends 3 residues before the CDR3 does, and the rest of the CDR3 is filled in from the germline J gene. V and J are TRBV4-2 and TRBJ1-1; TRBD1 might be the D (5 bases). The CDR3 sequence is 16 residues long. Germline V lookup: CDR1 LGHNA, CDR2 YNFKEQ. CDR3 DNA (partial): TGCGCCAGCAGCCAAGATCGACGCGGCGGGGGCACTGAA. Its translation is CASSQDRRGGGTE. The complete CDR3 reads CASSQDRRGGGTEAFF.

This clone showed up many times. Read coverage stops 3 residues before the CDR3 terminus; the germline J gene supplies the remainder. V is TRBV28 and J is TRBJ2-2; D is unresolved. V was pared by 3 bases and J by 9 bases, with 5 bases between. The CDR3 loop spans 11 amino acids. Germline V lookup: CDR1 MDHEN, CDR2 SYDVKM. This chain's CDR3 is CASSFSWELFF. Incomplete CDR3 DNA: TGTGCCAGCAGTTTTTCGTGGGAG.